The rows below give T cell receptor beta chains drawn from one sample of a study of somatic mutations in cytotoxic T cells in rheumatoid arthritis. Clones were sequenced by immunoSEQ multiplex PCR, and TCRdb holds only the in-frame ones, with some missing. Of 2,500 to 3,500 clones listed, about nine tenths were seen once; the top ten hold 25% to 35%. Material: CD8+ T cells sorted from blood. Every receptor here comes from a woman in her fifties or sixties with rheumatoid arthritis. The CDR3 runs from the conserved cysteine through the conserved F or W. The D gene is left open where the match is weak. The size field is filled for only some rows; it gives once, few, many or a size class.

D gene: NA; V gene: TRBV5-1; clone size: NA; CDR3 length: 16; J gene: TRBJ1-6; CDR3 protein: CASSLGGGAGNSPLHF; CDR3 DNA: TGCGCCAGCAGCTTGGGGGGGGGCGCTGGGAATTCACCCCTCCACTTT
D gene: TRBD2; V gene: TRBV6-1; clone size: NA; CDR3 length: 15; J gene: TRBJ2-4; CDR3 protein: CASTSAGGPINIQYF; CDR3 DNA: TGTGCCAGCACCTCAGCGGGAGGGCCAATAAACATTCAGTACTTC
D gene: TRBD2; V gene: TRBV28; clone size: NA; CDR3 length: 16; J gene: TRBJ2-3; CDR3 protein: CASSSGGRRTSDTQYF; CDR3 DNA: TGTGCCAGCAGTAGCGGGGGTCGACGAACTTCCGATACGCAGTATTTT
D gene: TRBD1; V gene: TRBV12-5; clone size: NA; CDR3 length: 14; J gene: TRBJ2-7; CDR3 protein: CASGQIETGYEQYF; CDR3 DNA: TGTGCTAGTGGCCAAATTGAGACAGGGTACGAGCAGTACTTC
D gene: TRBD1; V gene: TRBV4-1; clone size: NA; CDR3 length: 14; J gene: TRBJ1-1; CDR3 protein: CASSRTGAGTEAFF; CDR3 DNA: TGCGCCAGCAGCCGCACAGGGGCGGGGACTGAAGCTTTCTTT
D gene: NA; V gene: TRBV13; clone size: NA; CDR3 length: 14; J gene: TRBJ2-5; CDR3 protein: CASSPRGTQETQYF; CDR3 DNA: TGTGCCAGCAGCCCCCGGGGGACTCAAGAGACCCAGTACTTC
D gene: NA; V gene: TRBV6-6; clone size: few; CDR3 length: 15; J gene: TRBJ2-1; CDR3 protein: CATETDDRRDNEQFF; CDR3 DNA: TGTGCCACCGAAACCGACGACAGGAGAGACAATGAGCAGTTCTTC
D gene: TRBD1; V gene: TRBV11-2; clone size: NA; CDR3 length: 10; J gene: TRBJ2-3; CDR3 protein: CASRDRGWDF; CDR3 DNA: TGTGCCAGCCGGGACAGGGGTTGGGATTTT
D gene: NA; V gene: TRBV7-9; clone size: NA; CDR3 length: 15; J gene: TRBJ1-2; CDR3 protein: CASSPGLEDYYGYTF; CDR3 DNA: TGTGCCAGCAGCCCGGGTTTGGAGGACTACTATGGCTACACCTTC
D gene: TRBD2; V gene: TRBV10-3; clone size: once; CDR3 length: 16; J gene: TRBJ2-1; CDR3 protein: CAISESGGLIYNEQFF; CDR3 DNA: TGTGCCATCAGTGAGTCGGGGGGACTAATTTACAATGAGCAGTTCTTC
D gene: NA; V gene: TRBV9; clone size: NA; CDR3 length: 13; J gene: TRBJ1-2; CDR3 protein: CASRAPGEYGYTF; CDR3 DNA: TGTGCCAGCAGAGCACCCGGGGAGTATGGCTACACCTTC
D gene: NA; V gene: TRBV27; clone size: NA; CDR3 length: 13; J gene: TRBJ1-1; CDR3 protein: CASRMAAWTEAFF; CDR3 DNA: TGTGCCAGCAGGATGGCGGCCTGGACTGAAGCTTTCTTT
D gene: NA; V gene: TRBV13; clone size: once; CDR3 length: 13; J gene: TRBJ1-1; CDR3 protein: CASSLSGNSQAFF; CDR3 DNA: TGTGCCAGCAGCCTATCAGGGAACTCCCAAGCTTTCTTT
D gene: NA; V gene: TRBV12-5; clone size: NA; CDR3 length: 15; J gene: TRBJ2-1; CDR3 protein: CASASRAGWGYEQFF; CDR3 DNA: TGTGCTAGTGCCAGTCGGGCGGGATGGGGTTATGAGCAGTTCTTC
D gene: TRBD1; V gene: TRBV7-2; clone size: NA; CDR3 length: 19; J gene: TRBJ2-5; CDR3 protein: CASSPQGSTGVSNKETQYF; CDR3 DNA: TGTGCCAGCAGCCCACAGGGCTCCACAGGGGTAAGCAATAAAGAGACCCAGTACTTC
D gene: NA; V gene: TRBV5-4; clone size: NA; CDR3 length: 12; J gene: TRBJ2-7; CDR3 protein: CASSLGGRGEYF; CDR3 DNA: TGTGCCAGCAGCTTGGGGGGCAGGGGCGAGTACTTC
D gene: NA; V gene: TRBV30; clone size: NA; CDR3 length: 11; J gene: TRBJ2-7; CDR3 protein: CAWGQGGEQYF; CDR3 DNA: TGTGCCTGGGGTCAGGGCGGCGAGCAGTACTTC
D gene: TRBD2; V gene: TRBV7-9; clone size: once; CDR3 length: 16; J gene: TRBJ2-2; CDR3 protein: CASSLVIAGITGELFF; CDR3 DNA: TGTGCCAGCAGCTTGGTAATAGCGGGGATCACCGGGGAGCTGTTTTTT
D gene: TRBD2; V gene: TRBV7-9; clone size: NA; CDR3 length: 16; J gene: TRBJ2-5; CDR3 protein: CASSSMSSGTEETQYF; CDR3 DNA: TGTGCCAGCAGTTCAATGAGTAGCGGGACCGAAGAGACCCAGTACTTC
D gene: TRBD2; V gene: TRBV5-4; clone size: NA; CDR3 length: 13; J gene: TRBJ2-5; CDR3 protein: CASSFGTSETQYF; CDR3 DNA: TGTGCCAGCAGCTTCGGGACTAGCGAGACCCAGTACTTC
D gene: NA; V gene: TRBV7-6; clone size: NA; CDR3 length: 16; J gene: TRBJ1-5; CDR3 protein: CASSSGSGASNQPQHF; CDR3 DNA: TGTGCCAGCAGCTCCGGTTCTGGAGCAAGCAATCAGCCCCAGCATTTT
D gene: NA; V gene: TRBV19; clone size: once; CDR3 length: 13; J gene: TRBJ2-7; CDR3 protein: CASSIGQPYEQYF; CDR3 DNA: TGTGCCAGTAGTATTGGACAGCCCTACGAGCAGTACTTC
D gene: NA; V gene: TRBV28; clone size: NA; CDR3 length: 15; J gene: TRBJ1-6; CDR3 protein: CASSLGQGYRSPLHF; CDR3 DNA: TGTGCCAGCAGTTTAGGCCAGGGATACCGTTCACCCCTCCACTTT
D gene: NA; V gene: TRBV29-1; clone size: NA; CDR3 length: 14; J gene: TRBJ1-6; CDR3 protein: CSAQEGQSNSPLHF; CDR3 DNA: TGCAGCGCCCAAGAAGGACAGAGCAATTCACCCCTCCACTTT
D gene: NA; V gene: TRBV13; clone size: NA; CDR3 length: 17; J gene: TRBJ2-7; CDR3 protein: CASSLTSGEATSYEQYF; CDR3 DNA: TGTGCCAGCAGCTTAACGTCCGGGGAGGCCACCTCATACGAGCAGTACTTC
D gene: NA; V gene: TRBV5-5; clone size: NA; CDR3 length: 17; J gene: TRBJ2-3; CDR3 protein: CASSVGNREPSTDTQYF; CDR3 DNA: TGTGCCAGCAGCGTAGGGAACAGGGAACCTAGCACAGATACGCAGTATTTT
D gene: NA; V gene: TRBV4-3; clone size: NA; CDR3 length: 17; J gene: TRBJ2-1; CDR3 protein: CASSQDPDGGALNEQFF; CDR3 DNA: TGCGCCAGCAGCCAAGATCCCGATGGCGGGGCCCTCAATGAGCAGTTCTTC
D gene: NA; V gene: TRBV6-5; clone size: NA; CDR3 length: 12; J gene: TRBJ1-5; CDR3 protein: CASSPPGQPQHF; CDR3 DNA: TGTGCCAGCAGCCCCCCGGGGCAGCCCCAGCATTTT